Sequencing of this T cell receptor (beta chain) was carried out in a study of cytomegalovirus exposure and HLA in healthy donors. Study results and limitations: An Asian-associated ancestry cluster reportedly showed fewer N-insertions than the roughly 670-donor mean in a later analysis.

Vbeta (60) and Jbeta (13) primers were used in the PCR. Measured with immunoSEQ multiplex PCR; TCRdb has only the in-frame clones, and not every one. Among under 200,000 clones listed, roughly four fifths were seen once. This CDR3 is 12 amino acids long. A note on this clone: What it recognizes is unknown.

The clonotype was recovered from a girl aged 2-10 years in good health and CMV-seropositive. V usage is TRBV21-1 and J usage is TRBJ2-4; TRBD1, the table's D call, was not compared with the DNA. TRBV21-1 is marked as a pseudogene. Sequenced material: PBMCs. The CDR3 region is CATPDRENIQYF. The CDR3 nucleotides are TGTGCCACCCCGGACAGGGAAAACATTCAGTACTTC.